One and the same sample provided the 18 T cell receptor beta chains below, sequenced in a study of control samples from healthy donors and cancer patients. The table came from immunoSEQ multiplex PCR; TCRdb's copy has only in-frame clones and leaves some out. The sample comprises some 120,000 clones, 88% of which are singletons, and about 2.1% rests with the top ten. The sample was blood. These receptor sequences come from a woman in her 70s in good health.

The chain employs TRBV11-2 and TRBJ2-1; TRBD2 aligns across 8 bases. The CDR3 consists of 16 residues. Per germline, CDR1 SGHAT and CDR2 FQNNGV. V lost 3 bases, J lost 6 bases, and 10 bases stayed unmatched. The CDR3 here is CASSFSGTSGTNEQFF. The CDR3, as DNA: TGTGCCAGCAGCTTTAGCGGGACTAGTGGGACCAATGAGCAGTTCTTC.

This sequence joins TRBV3-1 (or the pseudogene TRBV3-2) and TRBJ1-1; no firm D call. This CDR3 is built from 13 residues. V was trimmed by 2 bases and J by 0 bases, leaving 4 bases between them. The V gene's germline CDR1 is LGHDT and CDR2 YNNKEL (reference sequence). CDR3 nucleotides: TGTGCCAGCAGCCAATTGGTGAACACTGAAGCTTTCTTT. Its protein product is CASSQLVNTEAFF.

This clone has a handful of counts. This chain joins TRBV7-8 and TRBJ1-2, with 8 bases identical to TRBD1. CDR1 and CDR2 from the germline V gene are SGHVS and FQNEAQ. V shed 4 bases and J 6 bases; nucleotides not matched to a gene: 13. This CDR3 spans 16 amino acids. For the CDR3, the DNA is TGTGCCAGCAGCTCCTACGGGGACAGGAGAGAAGATGGCTACACCTTC. Translation gives CASSSYGDRREDGYTF.

This clone was detected a few times. The chain joins TRBV5-1 to TRBJ1-4, with D maybe TRBD1 (5 bases). V lost 5 bases, J lost 8 bases, and 13 bases lay in between. Per germline, CDR1 SGHRS and CDR2 YFSETQ. The length of the CDR3 is 13 residues. DNA of the CDR3: TGCGCCAGCAGGGCAGGGTTCGGGGAAAAACTGTTTTTT. Translated: CASRAGFGEKLFF.

The J gene is TRBJ1-5, the V gene TRBV7-2, with TRBD1 as a possible D gene (5 bases). With 1 base removed from V and 7 bases from J, the gap between germline ends came to 14 bases. CDR3 length: 15 residues. The V gene's germline CDR1 is SGHTA and CDR2 FQGNSA. The CDR3 nucleotides are TGTGCCAGCAGCTTAGTCCAGGGAGGTTCGCAGCCCCAGCATTTT. As protein: CASSLVQGGSQPQHF. Together with reference TRBV7-2 and TRBJ1-5, the CDR3 gives the full variable domain: GAGVSQSPSNKVTEKGKDVELRCDPISGHTALYWYRQSLGQGLEFLIYFQGNSAPDKSGLPSDRFSAERTGGSVSTLTIQRTQQEDSAVYLCASSLVQGGSQPQHFGDGTRLSIL.

The gene calls are TRBV6-2 or TRBV6-3 and TRBJ2-3; 10 nucleotides agree with TRBD2. V dropped 6 bases and J dropped 4; count of bases not matched to a gene: 4. The CDR3 length is 14 residues. Germline values: CDR1 MNHEY, CDR2 SVGEGT. The CDR3 protein is CASSRTSGPDTQYF. In DNA, the CDR3 is TGTGCCAGCAGCCGGACTAGCGGCCCAGATACGCAGTATTTT.

This chain links TRBV6-6 with TRBJ2-3; D gene ambiguous. This CDR3 has 12 amino acids. CDR1 MNHNY and CDR2 SVGAGI come from the germline V gene (reference sequence). Trimming left V 6 bases short and J 3 bases short, with 7 bases between. CDR3 coding DNA: TGTGCCAGCAGCCCGAATACAGATACGCAGTATTTT. Translating gives CASSPNTDTQYF.

CDR3: CASSLEYGDRQTYEQYF. The CDR3 coding sequence is TGCGCCAGCAGCTTGGAATATGGGGACAGGCAAACCTACGAGCAGTACTTC. V usage is TRBV5-1 and J usage is TRBJ2-7, with TRBD1 identical over 8 bases. Germline CDR1 is SGHRS and CDR2 is YFSETQ. This CDR3 spans 17 amino acids. The junction had 10 bases not matched to a gene; V was cut back by 0 bases and J by 2 bases.

CDR3 region: CATSRDGGRNTGELFF. The DNA for the CDR3 is TGTGCCACCAGCAGAGATGGGGGGAGGAACACCGGGGAGCTGTTTTTT. The chain employs TRBV15 and TRBJ2-2; the D gene is possibly TRBD2 (6 bases). The CDR3 covers 16 residues. Germline CDR1 and CDR2: LNHNV and YYDKDF (reference sequence). V was pared by 0 bases and J by 1 base, with 9 bases between. The full variable domain, in which reference TRBV15 and TRBJ2-2 provide the parts outside the CDR3, is DAMVIQNPRYQVTQFGKPVTLSCSQTLNHNVMYWYQQKSSQAPKLLFHYYDKDFNNEADTPDNFQSRRPNTSFCFLDIRSPGLGDTAMYLCATSRDGGRNTGELFFGEGSRLTVL.

This rearrangement joins TRBV13 to TRBJ2-5; D is unresolved. V lost 5 bases, J lost 2 bases, and 9 bases lay in between. Germline V lookup: CDR1 PRHDT, CDR2 FYEKMQ (reference sequence). This CDR3 is 13 amino acids long. The CDR3 loop reads CASSLSGQETQYF. CDR3 bases: TGTGCCAGCAGCCTCTCGGGTCAAGAGACCCAGTACTTC.

Written as DNA, the CDR3 is TGTGCCAGTAGTATAGATCACAGGGCTGATAATGAAAAACTGTTTTTT. As protein: CASSIDHRADNEKLFF. The chain uses TRBV19 and TRBJ1-4; D might be TRBD1 (6 bases). The CDR3 is 16 amino acids. The V gene's germline CDR1 is LNHDA and CDR2 SQIVND (reference sequence). V lost 0 bases to trimming and J lost 4 bases, with 12 bases between them.

The rearrangement links TRBV3-1 (or the pseudogene TRBV3-2) to TRBJ2-5, with 8 bases aligning to TRBD2. This CDR3 has 16 amino acids. V lost 4 bases, J lost 2 bases, and 9 bases stayed unmatched. The germline CDR1 and CDR2 sequences are LGHDT and YNNKEL (reference sequence). CDR3: CASSPSLGLAQETQYF. The DNA of the CDR3 is TGTGCCAGCAGCCCAAGCCTCGGACTAGCTCAAGAGACCCAGTACTTC.

As to this clone: No conserved phenylalanine or tryptophan ends this CDR3, so it is likely a read error. Because the CDR3's place on the DNA is in doubt, the DNA is left out and the CDR3 is given as listed by TCRdb. The rearrangement joins TRBV6-2 or TRBV6-3 to TRBJ2-7; the listed D gene, TRBD2, was not tested against the DNA. The CDR3 length equals 13 residues, ends included. Germline values: CDR1 MNHEY, CDR2 SVGEGT. This chain's CDR3 is CASSYSTLGWENL.

The chain is built from TRBV7-8 and TRBJ2-5; 10 bases align to TRBD2. The junction had 17 bases not matched to a gene; V was cut back by 5 bases and J by 5 bases. Germline V CDR1 and CDR2: SGHVS, FQNEAQ. The CDR3 contains 18 residues. The CDR3 loop reads CASSPNLKRGGRSETQYF. The CDR3 bases are TGTGCCAGCAGCCCTAATCTAAAGCGGGGGGGCAGGTCCGAGACCCAGTACTTC.

The rearrangement links TRBV7-2 to TRBJ1-2, with 8 bases lining up with TRBD1. CDR3 size: 14 residues. The V gene end was trimmed by 2 bases and the J gene end by 3 bases; junction bases not matched to a gene: 2. Germline CDR1 reads SGHTA; CDR2 reads FQGNSA. CDR3 amino acids: CASSLTGGDYGYTF. CDR3 nucleotides: TGTGCCAGCAGCTTAACAGGGGGGGACTATGGCTACACCTTC.

V usage is TRBV18 and J usage is TRBJ2-1, with D uncertain. CDR1 is KGHSH, CDR2 LQKENI, per germline. The CDR3 extends over 14 amino acids. Trimming pared 0 bases from V and 3 bases from J, leaving 6 bases between. The CDR3 region is CASSPPISYNEQFF. DNA of the CDR3: TGTGCCAGCTCACCACCTATCAGCTACAATGAGCAGTTCTTC.

The chain is built from TRBV5-1 and TRBJ2-1; 11 nucleotides align to TRBD2. J lost 6 bases, V lost 0 bases, and 5 bases had no gene match. The CDR3 contains 16 residues. The germline V gene has CDR1 SGHRS and CDR2 YFSETQ. CDR3 in amino acids: CASSLAPGTSGNEQFF. The DNA of the CDR3 is TGCGCCAGCAGCTTGGCCCCCGGGACTAGCGGCAATGAGCAGTTCTTC.

The chain links TRBV2 to TRBJ2-1, with unresolved D. V was trimmed by 0 bases and J by 11 bases, leaving 8 bases between them. Germline-derived CDR1 and CDR2 are SNHLY and FYNNEI. CDR3 length: 12 residues. The CDR3 sequence: CASSEAIMKQFF. The CDR3 DNA is TGTGCCAGCAGTGAAGCAATTATGAAGCAGTTCTTC.